A selection of T cell receptor beta chains follows, all from one sample in a study of CD8 T cells in ankylosing spondylitis. TCRdb processed the 5' RACE reads anew with MiXCR; each CDR3 protein has one entry. The sample includes hundreds of thousands of distinct CDR3 sequences, 12% of them seen just once. Specimen: blood, either unsorted or a sorted T cell fraction (not recorded which). The receptor source for this set is a male donor with ankylosing spondylitis. Both conserved end residues are trimmed from each CDR3.

j_gene: TRBJ2-1; v_gene: TRBV9; CDR3aa: ASSVDRYYNEQF
j_gene: TRBJ2-5; v_gene: TRBV5-5; CDR3aa: ASSLGQLLGETQY
j_gene: TRBJ2-7; v_gene: TRBV20-1; CDR3aa: SARVSGRTYEQY
j_gene: TRBJ2-1; v_gene: TRBV11-1; CDR3aa: ASSTTSGGDTSYNEQF
j_gene: TRBJ2-1; v_gene: TRBV7-2; CDR3aa: ASSTQARSSYNEQF
j_gene: TRBJ2-3; v_gene: TRBV5-1; CDR3aa: ASSFSVDTQY
j_gene: TRBJ2-5; v_gene: TRBV20-1; CDR3aa: SAPSPETQY
j_gene: TRBJ2-2; v_gene: TRBV20-1; CDR3aa: SARVVQNTGELF
j_gene: TRBJ1-5; v_gene: TRBV6-1; CDR3aa: ASTNRAGNQPQH
j_gene: TRBJ2-7; v_gene: TRBV5-6; CDR3aa: ASSGTGTAFSYEQY
j_gene: TRBJ2-4; v_gene: TRBV5-1; CDR3aa: ASSLAGALGGNIQY
j_gene: TRBJ2-3; v_gene: TRBV4-2; CDR3aa: ASRNHGSSTDTQY
j_gene: TRBJ2-7; v_gene: TRBV7-2; CDR3aa: ASSLSSGLRNEQY
j_gene: TRBJ2-3; v_gene: TRBV20-1; CDR3aa: SARLSGVRDTQY
j_gene: TRBJ1-1; v_gene: TRBV10-3; CDR3aa: AISEFRDTEAF
j_gene: TRBJ1-4; v_gene: TRBV10-3; CDR3aa: AISDRQLNEKLF
j_gene: TRBJ2-3; v_gene: TRBV5-1; CDR3aa: ASSSASGGGTQY
j_gene: TRBJ1-2; v_gene: TRBV15; CDR3aa: ATSRAGDYGYT
j_gene: TRBJ1-5; v_gene: TRBV11-3; CDR3aa: ASSLVGTGGVCNQPQH
j_gene: TRBJ2-1; v_gene: TRBV6-5; CDR3aa: ASSSPGGPDEQF
j_gene: TRBJ2-7; v_gene: TRBV20-1; CDR3aa: SATTGVVDEQY
j_gene: TRBJ2-7; v_gene: TRBV12-3/TRBV12-4; CDR3aa: ASSLRTGNYEQY
j_gene: TRBJ2-4; v_gene: TRBV6-2/TRBV6-3; CDR3aa: ASSYPVRGGAGNIQY